These T cell receptor beta chains were read from a single sample in a study of T cells after yellow fever vaccination. Each CDR3 protein is one row after TCRdb ran MiXCR on the 5' RACE reads. The table includes hundreds of thousands of distinct CDR3 sequences, around 6.4% detected once. The sample in question was PBMCs, obtained 5 days after the yellow fever booster vaccination. The receptors derive from a man aged 30 to 45 who received the YFV17D yellow fever vaccine. Each CDR3 is given with its conserved first and last residue. Each record gives: J gene, D gene, V gene, clone size, CDR3 DNA, CDR3 protein. D genes are given only for firm matches. Only part of the rows carry a size: once, few, many, or a class if the clone is expanded.

TRBJ2-3,NA,TRBV27,many,TGTGCCAGCAGCATCATGGGGCCAACAGATACGCAGTATTTT,CASSIMGPTDTQYF
TRBJ2-1,NA,TRBV23-1,few,TGCGCCAGCAGTCAATCCCTAAAGCTTGACGGGAACTCCTACAATGAGCAGTTCTTC,CASSQSLKLDGNSYNEQFF
TRBJ1-1,NA,TRBV3-1,NA,TGTGCCAGCAGCCAAGGAGGGGGAGCTTTCTTT,CASSQGGGAFF
TRBJ2-1,NA,TRBV5-5,NA,TGTGCCAGCAGCCCCACCGTCGCGGGGCCTAGATACAATGAGCAGTTCTTC,CASSPTVAGPRYNEQFF
TRBJ1-6,TRBD1,TRBV6-1,few,TGTGCCAGCAGAAGGACAGGGGTTGGTGATTCACCCCTCCACTTT,CASRRTGVGDSPLHF
TRBJ2-7,TRBD2,TRBV6-5,NA,TGTGCCAGCAGTAACCTAGCGGGAGATCGCGAGCAGTACTTC,CASSNLAGDREQYF
TRBJ2-3,NA,TRBV5-1,few,TGCGCCAGCAGCTCAACCACCGCAGCAGATACGCAGTATTTT,CASSSTTAADTQYF
TRBJ2-1,TRBD2,TRBV5-5,few,TGTGCCAGCAGCCGAAAGGGTAGCGGGTCTACTAGCAATGAGCAGTTCTTC,CASSRKGSGSTSNEQFF
TRBJ2-1,NA,TRBV6-5,many,TGTGCCAGCAGTTTCGACACGCGGGTAGGGGAGCAGTTCTTC,CASSFDTRVGEQFF
TRBJ2-7,NA,TRBV5-1,many,TGCGCCAGCAGCTTCTCACAGATCCACGAGCAGTACTTC,CASSFSQIHEQYF
TRBJ1-5,NA,TRBV12-3/TRBV12-4,many,TGTGCCAGCAGTTTGGGCTATCAGCCCCAGCATTTT,CASSLGYQPQHF
TRBJ2-2,NA,TRBV7-2,NA,TGTGCCAACAGAGGGGGGAAGAACACCGGGGAGCTGTTTTTT,CANRGGKNTGELFF
TRBJ1-1,NA,TRBV18,few,TGTGCCAGCTCACCCCCGATGAACACTGAAGCTTTCTTT,CASSPPMNTEAFF
TRBJ2-1,NA,TRBV27,NA,TGTGCCAGCAGTTTATTAGTGGGGAACTCCTACAATGAGCAGTTCTTC,CASSLLVGNSYNEQFF
TRBJ2-7,TRBD1,TRBV30,NA,TGTGCCTGGAGTTCACGGACAGGGTGGCACGAGCAGTACTTC,CAWSSRTGWHEQYF
TRBJ2-7,NA,TRBV18,NA,TGTGCCAGCTCACCCGGGGAGGAGCAGTACTTC,CASSPGEEQYF
TRBJ2-3,TRBD2,TRBV5-4,NA,TGTGCCAGCAGCAGAGGGACTAGCGTTACAGATACGCAGTATTTT,CASSRGTSVTDTQYF
TRBJ2-7,NA,TRBV12-3/TRBV12-4,many,TGTGCCAGCAGTCACCGACAGGAATCCTACGAGCAGTACTTC,CASSHRQESYEQYF
TRBJ2-7,NA,TRBV20-1,NA,TGCAGTGCGGGGGCCCTTGGGTTCGAGCAGTACTTC,CSAGALGFEQYF
TRBJ1-6,NA,TRBV6-5,many,TGTGCCAGCAGTTACGGTGGTCCCGGAGATAATTCACCCCTCCACTTT,CASSYGGPGDNSPLHF
TRBJ2-3,TRBD2,TRBV20-1,NA,TGCTGTGCTATTAACCCGCGGAGCGGGAGTTCAGATACGCAGTATTTT,CCAINPRSGSSDTQYF
TRBJ1-5,NA,TRBV7-2,many,TGTGCCAGCAGCTTACAACCGGATCAGCCCCAGCATTTT,CASSLQPDQPQHF
TRBJ2-7,NA,TRBV20-1,many,TGCAGTGCTGGCAGCTACGAGCAGTACTTC,CSAGSYEQYF
TRBJ2-1,NA,TRBV29-1,few,TGCAGCGTTGATGGTTGGGGATCCTACAATGAGCAGTTCTTC,CSVDGWGSYNEQFF
TRBJ1-6,NA,TRBV7-2,few,TGTGCCAGCAGCTTAATACCCATCAATTCACCCCTCCACTTT,CASSLIPINSPLHF